This TCR beta chain was identified during a study of blood T cell repertoires in COVID-19. The assay was immunoSEQ multiplex PCR, and TCRdb's table has in-frame clones only and misses some. The sample yields around 340,000 clones, about 88% seen once. Germline V CDR1 and CDR2: LNHDA, SQIVND (reference sequence). The length of the CDR3 is 15 residues. With 4 bases clipped from V and 3 bases from J, the junction kept 2 bases outside the gene matches. Sample: PBMCs or T cells enriched from blood (not recorded which). The rearrangement joins TRBV19 to TRBJ2-5, with TRBD2 identical over 13 bases. This sequence was found in a woman aged 25-40 years who had been exposed to COVID-19. The CDR3 protein is CASSTGLAGEETQYF. DNA for the CDR3: TGTGCCAGTAGTACCGGACTAGCGGGAGAAGAGACCCAGTACTTC.